The 13 T cell receptor beta chains given below trace back to one sample, sequenced in a study of T-cell memory formation after mild COVID-19 listed by TCRdb under 2021. To prepare the library, 5' RACE was applied. The sequencer listed for this sample is Illumina NovaSeq 6000. The public reads were reprocessed in TCRdb via fastp at Q25 and MiXCR, keeping in-frame beta chains. Each entry is one CDR3 protein sequence, shown with its most common DNA and genes. This sample gives almost 550,000 distinct CDR3 sequences in total; 20% of them show up just once. The ten biggest clones cover about 12% of the sample. The sequenced material came from PBMCs or a T cell subset sorted from them (not recorded which). All receptors derive from an adult woman who had mild COVID-19 (a few samples of this study predate the infection). The sample titles of this study are shuffled in the database, so cell type and time point are left out; the donor was told from shared clones.

V gene TRBV20-1 combines with J gene TRBJ2-5; a weak D match, TRBD2 (6 bases). V was shortened by 1 base and J by 1 base, with 16 bases between the two germline ends. Germline assignment: CDR1 DFQATT and CDR2 SNEGSKA (reference sequence). The CDR3 is made up of 16 amino acids. The chain's CDR3 is CSARGGLTLLQETQYF. Here the CDR3 DNA reads TGCAGTGCTAGAGGGGGACTTACGCTCCTCCAAGAGACCCAGTACTTC.

The chain uses TRBV20-1 and TRBJ2-5; weak D call: TRBD2 (5 bases). CDR3 length equals 12 residues. CDR1 is DFQATT, CDR2 SNEGSKA, per germline (reference sequence). V lost 4 bases and J lost 4, with 10 bases in between. The CDR3 here is CSAKLVGETQYF. The CDR3 DNA reads TGCAGTGCTAAACTAGTTGGAGAGACCCAGTACTTC.

This chain joins TRBV30 and TRBJ1-4, with TRBD1 as a possible D gene (6 bases). This CDR3 region has 17 residues. Looked up from germline, CDR1 is GTSNPN and CDR2 is SVGIG (reference sequence). Deletions cut 3 bases from V and 0 bases from J, with 17 bases between. CDR3 region: CAWSVVRTEATNEKLFF. CDR3 sequence (DNA): TGTGCCTGGAGCGTAGTACGGACAGAGGCAACTAATGAAAAACTGTTTTTT.

This clonotype came up a few times. The DNA is omitted, as the CDR3 cannot be located on it reliably, and the CDR3 follows TCRdb's listing. The CDR3 loop reads CASSILGGGFDEQFF. J is TRBJ2-1 and V is TRBV7-3; TRBD1, as called in the table, went unchecked against the DNA. The CDR3 length equals 15 residues, ends included. The germline gives CDR1 SGHTA, CDR2 FQGTGA.

This chain connects TRBV6-5 to TRBJ2-7, with D possibly TRBD1 on 6 matching bases. Germline V gene lookup returns CDR1 MNHEY and CDR2 SVGAGI. The CDR3 is 14 amino acids. V was shortened by 0 bases and J by 2 bases, with 8 bases between the two germline ends. The CDR3 protein is CASSYSGAAYEQYF. The CDR3 DNA reads TGTGCCAGCAGTTACTCGGGGGCCGCCTACGAGCAGTACTTC.

This clonotype was seen repeatedly, ten times or more. This rearrangement joins TRBV5-6 to TRBJ2-1, with D tentatively TRBD2 (6 bases). Between the trimmed V and J ends, which lost 3 bases and 0 bases, there was a span of 10 bases. In germline, CDR1 is SGHDT, CDR2 YYEEEE. There are 15 residues in the CDR3. The DNA for the CDR3 is TGTGCCAGCAGCTACCGGGGGAGCTCCTACAATGAGCAGTTCTTC. It yields the protein CASSYRGSSYNEQFF.

This clonotype has only a few counts. CDR3: CSVEGTSGSNEQFF. The CDR3 coding sequence is TGCAGCGTTGAAGGGACTAGCGGGAGCAATGAGCAGTTCTTC. This chain uses TRBV29-1 with TRBJ2-1, with TRBD2 matching over 13 bases. The CDR3 is made up of 14 amino acids. Germline V gene lookup returns CDR1 SQVTM and CDR2 ANQGSEA. V lost 1 base to trimming and J lost 6 bases; unmatched junction nucleotides: 0.

The chain uses TRBV19 and TRBJ2-4; TRBD1 aligns across 11 bases. V gave up 5 bases and J gave up 6 bases; unmatched junction bases: 9. The CDR3 extends over 16 amino acids. The V gene's germline CDR1 is LNHDA and CDR2 SQIVND (reference sequence). CDR3 coding DNA: TGTGCCAGTAGTCTATGGACAGGGGGCGAGAGAAACATTCAGTACTTC. Translating it yields CASSLWTGGERNIQYF. Full variable domain (outside the CDR3, taken from reference TRBV19 and TRBJ2-4): DGGITQSPKYLFRKEGQNVTLSCEQNLNHDAMYWYRQDPGQGLRLIYYSQIVNDFQKGDIAEGYSVSREKKESFPLTVTSAQKNPTAFYLCASSLWTGGERNIQYFGAGTRLSVL.

The CDR3 nucleotides are TGCGCCAGCACCCCCGGACAGGGCCAATTCAGCTATGGCTACACCTTC. Encoded protein: CASTPGQGQFSYGYTF. The chain is built from TRBV5-1 and TRBJ1-2, with 8 bases lining up with TRBD1. From germline, CDR1 is SGHRS and CDR2 YFSETQ. The CDR3 has 16 amino acids. The V and J ends lost 6 bases and 4 bases, in that order; junction bases with no gene match: 14.

The sample holds a few counts of this clonotype. The CDR3 loop is CASSLRQAGSPLHF. The CDR3 bases are TGCGCCAGCAGCTTGAGACAGGCTGGTTCACCCCTCCACTTT. J is TRBJ1-6 and V is TRBV5-1; maybe TRBD1 (6 bases). V was clipped by 1 base and J by 9 bases, with 11 bases between them. CDR1 is SGHRS and CDR2 is YFSETQ in the germline V gene. The CDR3 sequence is 14 residues long.

There are a few counts of this clonotype. The rearrangement uses TRBV29-1 and TRBJ2-7; possibly TRBD1 or TRBD2 for D (5 bases each). The CDR3 extends over 12 amino acids. Per germline, CDR1 SQVTM and CDR2 ANQGSEA. The V gene lost 4 bases and the J gene lost 2 bases, with 9 bases spanning the gap. The CDR3 loop is CSVAPGPYEQYF. The CDR3 DNA reads as TGCAGCGTTGCCCCGGGGCCCTACGAGCAGTACTTC.

This chain connects TRBV7-6 to TRBJ2-7, with TRBD2 matching over 9 bases. V was pared by 1 base and J by 7 bases, with 5 bases of the junction left unmatched. Germline-derived CDR1 and CDR2 are SGHVS and FNYEAQ. The CDR3 has 14 amino acids. DNA for the CDR3: TGTGCCAGCAGCTTAGGCGGGGGGGCGGGAGAGCAGTACTTC. It encodes CASSLGGGAGEQYF.

The chain employs TRBV5-1 and TRBJ2-7, with TRBD1 identical over 7 bases. Per the germline V gene, CDR1 is SGHRS and CDR2 is YFSETQ. This CDR3 comprises 12 residues. V lost 4 bases and J lost 7; bases outside the gene matches: 5. DNA of the CDR3: TGCGCCAGCAGCATTCGACAGGGAGAGCAGTACTTC. This encodes CASSIRQGEQYF.